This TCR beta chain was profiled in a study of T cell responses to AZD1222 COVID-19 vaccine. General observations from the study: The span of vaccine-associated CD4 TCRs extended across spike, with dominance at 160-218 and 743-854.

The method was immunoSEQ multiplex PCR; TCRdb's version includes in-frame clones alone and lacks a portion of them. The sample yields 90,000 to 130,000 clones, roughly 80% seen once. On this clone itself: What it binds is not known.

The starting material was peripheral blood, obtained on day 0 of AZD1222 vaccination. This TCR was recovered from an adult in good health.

The CDR3 sequence is CATSRERLLNTEAFF. The CDR3 DNA sequence: TGTGCCACCAGCAGAGAAAGACTGCTGAACACTGAAGCTTTCTTT. The V and J genes are TRBV15 and TRBJ1-1; no clear D. Trimming left V 0 bases short and J 0 bases short, with 8 bases between. CDR3 length: 15 amino acids. Germline lookup yields CDR1 LNHNV and CDR2 YYDKDF (reference sequence).